A single sample gave rise to the 28 T cell receptor beta chains below, sequenced in a study of beta chain features in type 1 diabetes. All of the isolated RNA was reverse transcribed, so expressed TCRB transcripts were sequenced. Produced via immunoSEQ multiplex PCR; TCRdb's table is partial and in-frame only. The repertoire holds 500,000 to 700,000 clones, with roughly a sixth as singletons. The sequencing sample was made of naive CD4+ T cells from blood. The source is a man between 18 and 35 years old in good health.

This clone occurred once. V and J are TRBV6-5 and TRBJ2-3; D is uncertain. Trimming took off 5 bases at V and 0 bases at J, with 12 bases between the two ends. This CDR3 has 15 residues. CDR1 and CDR2 (germline): MNHEY, SVGAGI. The CDR3 DNA follows: TGTGCCAGCAGTCCCATCAAGCCGAGCACAGATACGCAGTATTTT. Translated, it gives CASSPIKPSTDTQYF.

This clone was seen a few times. CDR3 bases: TGTGCCAGCAGCTTGATGAGCGGGAGCTCCTACAATGAGCAGTTCTTC. As protein: CASSLMSGSSYNEQFF. The chain carries TRBV7-9 and TRBJ2-1; 8 bases are shared with TRBD2. The CDR3 runs to 16 residues. With V trimmed by 3 bases and J by 0 bases, 4 bases remained unmatched. Germline V CDR1 and CDR2: SEHNR, FQNEAQ (reference sequence).

V usage is TRBV19 and J usage is TRBJ2-7; 8 nucleotides align to TRBD1. The CDR3 length is 13 residues. Trimming cost V 8 bases and J 9 bases; bases outside gene matches: 12. CDR1 and CDR2 (germline): LNHDA, SQIVND (reference sequence). The chain's CDR3 is CASRTGSSTVQYF. In DNA, the CDR3 is TGTGCCAGTCGGACAGGGAGCAGCACTGTGCAGTACTTC.

There are a few counts of this clone. This chain uses TRBV9 with TRBJ2-3; D is perhaps TRBD1 (6 bases). CDR1 and CDR2 (germline): SGDLS, YYNGEE. This CDR3 has 16 amino acids. The V end was cut by 1 base, the J end by 3 bases, with 15 bases between. CDR3 DNA: TGTGCCAGCAGCGTATTACGCCAGGGGCCGACAGATACGCAGTATTTT. Protein sequence: CASSVLRQGPTDTQYF.

This clone was detected a few times. V is TRBV7-2 and J is TRBJ2-7; 7 bases align to TRBD1. The V segment lost 4 bases and the J segment 7 bases; nucleotides outside the gene matches: 13. This CDR3 comprises 15 residues. CDR1 is SGHTA, CDR2 FQGNSA, per germline. Here the CDR3 DNA reads TGTGCCAGCAGCTCACTCGGGACAGCGATAAATGAGCAGTACTTC. Protein: CASSSLGTAINEQYF.

This clone was counted a few times. The gene calls are TRBV28 and TRBJ2-1; 8 nucleotides agree with TRBD2. Germline V gives CDR1 MDHEN, CDR2 SYDVKM. The CDR3 contains 16 residues. J was trimmed by 7 bases and V by 3 bases; bases with no gene match: 11. The chain's CDR3 is CASSFHGGGRPNEQFF. The CDR3 DNA reads TGTGCCAGCAGTTTCCATGGCGGGGGGCGTCCGAATGAGCAGTTCTTC.

This clone was counted a few times. The V and J genes are TRBV5-8 and TRBJ2-5; D ambiguous. Trimming cost V 4 bases and J 11 bases, with 9 bases left between them. The CDR3 length is 10 residues. Germline CDR1 and CDR2: SGHTS and YDEGEE. The CDR3 here is CASSLLSQYF. The CDR3 coding sequence is TGTGCCAGCAGCCTCCTATCACAGTACTTC.

The V call is TRBV7-2, the J call TRBJ1-3, with a possible D match to TRBD1 (6 bases). V was clipped by 4 bases and J by 3 bases, with 16 bases between them. Germline CDR1 SGHTA, CDR2 FQGNSA. The length of the CDR3 is 16 residues. DNA for the CDR3: TGTGCCAGCAGCTCAGCCTTCAGGACAGTTGGAAACACCATATATTTT. Translation gives CASSSAFRTVGNTIYF.

The chain is built from TRBV18 and TRBJ1-2, with 8 bases identical to TRBD1. The CDR3 is 15 amino acids. Trimming took 1 base from V and 7 from J; bases not matched to a gene: 8. Germline assignment: CDR1 KGHSH and CDR2 LQKENI. The CDR3 is CASSPRGTGGAGYTF. CDR3 in DNA: TGTGCCAGCTCACCACGAGGGACAGGAGGAGCTGGCTACACCTTC.

The chain links TRBV27 to TRBJ1-2; D possibly corresponds to TRBD1 (6 bases). The germline gives CDR1 MNHEY, CDR2 SMNVEV (reference sequence). Between the trimmed V and J ends, which lost 5 bases and 5 bases, there was a span of 18 bases. The CDR3 runs to 15 residues. Here the CDR3 DNA reads TGTGCCAGCAGTCCGGACAGTTTAGTCCCATATGGCTACACCTTC. Translated, it gives CASSPDSLVPYGYTF.

V is TRBV9 and J is TRBJ2-2, with 7 bases matching TRBD2. J was trimmed by 2 bases and V by 0 bases; bases with no gene match: 4. This CDR3 comprises 16 residues. Germline V gene data show CDR1 as SGDLS and CDR2 as YYNGEE. The CDR3 nucleotides are TGTGCCAGCAGCGTAGACCCTAGCGGAAACACCGGGGAGCTGTTTTTT. This sequence encodes CASSVDPSGNTGELFF.

The J gene is TRBJ1-2, the V gene TRBV27, with D perhaps matching TRBD1 (6 bases). The CDR3 spans 14 residues. V lost 5 bases, J lost 4 bases, and 14 bases lay in between. CDR1 MNHEY and CDR2 SMNVEV come from the germline V gene (reference sequence). CDR3 bases: TGTGCCAGCAGTCGACAGGCGACAATCTATGGCTACACCTTC. This sequence encodes CASSRQATIYGYTF.

This clone was detected only a few times. V and J are TRBV18 and TRBJ1-1; 10 nucleotides line up with TRBD1. Germline CDR1 reads KGHSH; CDR2 reads LQKENI. V was clipped by 2 bases and J by 1 base; unmatched bases: 4. There are 16 residues in the CDR3. Here the CDR3 reads CASSPTRQGANTEAFF. DNA for the CDR3: TGTGCCAGCTCACCAACCAGACAGGGGGCGAACACTGAAGCTTTCTTT.

The table lists this clone with a few counts. The chain carries TRBV25-1 and TRBJ1-5; 9 bases are a match to TRBD1. This CDR3 spans 15 amino acids. Germline V CDR1 and CDR2: MGHDK, SYGVNS. The V segment lost 4 bases and the J segment 6 bases; nucleotides outside the gene matches: 7. The CDR3 DNA follows: TGTGCCAGCAGTGGGCGGGGACAGGGCGGTCAGCCCCAGCATTTT. It encodes CASSGRGQGGQPQHF.

This clone was seen a few times. The chain couples TRBV19 to TRBJ1-1; D might be TRBD1 (5 bases). Per germline, CDR1 LNHDA and CDR2 SQIVND (reference sequence). The CDR3 spans 15 residues. Deletions cut 4 bases from V and 5 bases from J, with 17 bases between. CDR3 region: CASSTLSQGWTEAFF. The CDR3 nucleotides are TGTGCCAGTAGTACCCTCTCGCAGGGATGGACTGAAGCTTTCTTT.

The rearrangement uses TRBV9 and TRBJ2-3; 8 bases map to TRBD2. This CDR3 has 16 residues. J lost 0 bases, V lost 4 bases, and 7 bases had no gene match. Germline lookup yields CDR1 SGDLS and CDR2 YYNGEE. This CDR3 reads CASSLTSGPSTDTQYF. The CDR3 DNA sequence: TGTGCCAGCAGCCTAACTAGCGGTCCTAGCACAGATACGCAGTATTTT.

V is TRBV6-5 and J is TRBJ1-1; a possible D gene is TRBD1 (5 bases). This CDR3 comprises 14 residues. Germline lookup yields CDR1 MNHEY and CDR2 SVGAGI. Between the trimmed V and J ends, which lost 2 bases and 1 base, there was a span of 8 bases. CDR3 bases: TGTGCCAGCAGTTACGACAGACGGAACACTGAAGCTTTCTTT. This sequence encodes CASSYDRRNTEAFF.

The chain employs TRBV28 and TRBJ2-1, with TRBD1 as a possible D gene (6 bases). CDR3 length: 16 amino acids. Germline V gene data show CDR1 as MDHEN and CDR2 as SYDVKM. Deletions cut 6 bases from V and 1 base from J, with 16 bases between. The CDR3 here is CASRAQGGGSYNEQFF. The CDR3 DNA follows: TGTGCCAGCAGGGCCCAAGGGGGTGGGTCCTACAATGAGCAGTTCTTC.

This clone was seen a handful of times. The J gene is TRBJ1-2, the V gene TRBV4-1; perhaps TRBD1 as D (6 bases). The germline gives CDR1 MGHRA, CDR2 YSYEKL. The CDR3 is made up of 14 amino acids. Trimming cost V 1 base and J 3 bases, with 9 bases left between them. The CDR3 nucleotides are TGCGCCAGCAGCCAAGTGTACAGGGACTATGGCTACACCTTC. It encodes CASSQVYRDYGYTF.

This chain connects TRBV4-2 to TRBJ2-1; 8 nucleotides line up with TRBD2. V lost 0 bases to trimming and J lost 8 bases; unmatched junction nucleotides: 9. Germline CDR1 is LGHNA and CDR2 is YNFKEQ. CDR3 size: 16 residues. CDR3: CASSQDTASGSHEQFF. CDR3 nucleotide sequence: TGTGCCAGCAGCCAAGATACTGCCAGCGGGAGCCATGAGCAGTTCTTC.

This clone was detected only a few times. V gene TRBV19 combines with J gene TRBJ1-1; D is unclear. CDR1 is LNHDA, CDR2 SQIVND, per germline (reference sequence). This CDR3 region has 16 residues. Trimming removed 4 bases at V and 0 bases at J, with 15 bases between. CDR3 loop: CASSRSPGGLNTEAFF. The CDR3 nucleotides read TGTGCCAGTAGTAGATCCCCGGGTGGGCTGAACACTGAAGCTTTCTTT.

This clone was counted between two and nine times. The chain is built from TRBV9 and TRBJ1-2; TRBD1 aligns across 7 bases. The V segment lost 3 bases and the J segment 5 bases; nucleotides outside the gene matches: 13. The CDR3 totals 16 residues. Germline CDR1 is SGDLS and CDR2 is YYNGEE. CDR3: CASSALGQGDFYGYTF. The CDR3 nucleotides read TGTGCCAGCAGCGCCCTCGGGCAGGGGGATTTTTATGGCTACACCTTC.

V gene TRBV2 combines with J gene TRBJ2-1; 11 nucleotides match TRBD2. The junction had 6 bases not matched to a gene; V was cut back by 5 bases and J by 9 bases. Germline CDR1 and CDR2: SNHLY and FYNNEI. CDR3 size: 14 residues. CDR3 DNA sequence: TGTGCCAGCAGTACACTAGCGGGGGTGAGTGAGCAGTTCTTC. Translating it yields CASSTLAGVSEQFF.

The chain recombines TRBV7-2 with TRBJ1-4, with D uncertain. This CDR3 contains 17 residues. The V end lost 5 bases, the J end lost 0 bases, and 16 bases lay between the germline ends. Germline V lookup: CDR1 SGHTA, CDR2 FQGNSA. CDR3 sequence: CASSQNSPRTTNEKLFF. The CDR3 nucleotides read TGTGCCAGCAGCCAGAATAGCCCCAGGACAACTAATGAAAAACTGTTTTTT.

This chain connects TRBV5-1 to TRBJ1-3; 7 nucleotides match TRBD1. Per the germline V gene, CDR1 is SGHRS and CDR2 is YFSETQ. The J segment lost 4 bases and the V segment lost 4 bases, leaving 11 bases of the junction unmatched. CDR3 size: 16 residues. The CDR3 region has the DNA TGCGCCAGCAGCCCAGGACAGGCATCGTCCGGAAACACCATATATTTT. It translates to CASSPGQASSGNTIYF. The whole variable domain, filled in from reference TRBV5-1 and TRBJ1-3, reads KAGVTQTPRYLIKTRGQQVTLSCSPISGHRSVSWYQQTPGQGLQFLFEYFSETQRNKGNFPGRFSGRQFSNSRSEMNVSTLELGDSALYLCASSPGQASSGNTIYFGEGSWLTVV.

The V call is TRBV9, the J call TRBJ2-7; D is undetermined. V was cut by 4 bases and J by 4 bases, with 6 bases left in between. The CDR3 is 11 amino acids. CDR1 and CDR2 from the germline V gene are SGDLS and YYNGEE. CDR3 in DNA: TGTGCCAGCAGCTCCGGATACGAGCAGTACTTC. Translating it yields CASSSGYEQYF.

The chain employs TRBV18 and TRBJ2-2; 8 bases match TRBD1. Per the germline V gene, CDR1 is KGHSH and CDR2 is LQKENI. The CDR3 has 17 residues. V was pared by 3 bases and J by 2 bases, with 8 bases of the junction left unmatched. The CDR3 protein is CASSPGQAVLNTGELFF. CDR3 in DNA: TGTGCCAGCTCACCGGGACAGGCCGTTCTCAACACCGGGGAGCTGTTTTTT.

V gene TRBV5-4 combines with J gene TRBJ2-1, with 8 bases fitting TRBD1. J was trimmed by 6 bases and V by 3 bases; bases with no gene match: 2. The CDR3 totals 13 residues. Germline V gives CDR1 SGHNT, CDR2 YYREEE (reference sequence). In DNA form, the CDR3 reads TGTGCCAGCAGCTCCCAGGGGGCCAATGAGCAGTTCTTC. This sequence encodes CASSSQGANEQFF.